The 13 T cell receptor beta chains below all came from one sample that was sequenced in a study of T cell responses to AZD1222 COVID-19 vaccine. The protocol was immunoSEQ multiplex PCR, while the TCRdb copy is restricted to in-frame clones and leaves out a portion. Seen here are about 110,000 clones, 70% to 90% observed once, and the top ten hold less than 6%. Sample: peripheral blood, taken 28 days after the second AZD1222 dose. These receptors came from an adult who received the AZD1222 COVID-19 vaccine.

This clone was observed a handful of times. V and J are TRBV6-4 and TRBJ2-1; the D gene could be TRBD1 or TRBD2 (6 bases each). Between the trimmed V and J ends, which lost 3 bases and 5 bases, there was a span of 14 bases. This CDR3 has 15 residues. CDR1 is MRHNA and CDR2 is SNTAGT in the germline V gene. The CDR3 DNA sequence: TGTGCCAGCAGTGAATGGGGGGCAGGCCACAATGAGCAGTTCTTC. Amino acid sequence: CASSEWGAGHNEQFF.

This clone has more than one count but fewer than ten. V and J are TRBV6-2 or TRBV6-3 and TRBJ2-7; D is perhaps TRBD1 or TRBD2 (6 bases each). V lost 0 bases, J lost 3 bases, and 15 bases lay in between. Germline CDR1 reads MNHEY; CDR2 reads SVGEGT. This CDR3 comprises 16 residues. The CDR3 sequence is CASSYSKGGVNYEQYF. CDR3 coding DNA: TGTGCCAGCAGTTACTCGAAGGGGGGAGTTAACTACGAGCAGTACTTC.

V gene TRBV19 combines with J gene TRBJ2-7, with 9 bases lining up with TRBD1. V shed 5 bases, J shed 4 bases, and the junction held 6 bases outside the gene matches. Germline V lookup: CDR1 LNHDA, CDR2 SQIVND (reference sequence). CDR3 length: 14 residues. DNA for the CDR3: TGTGCCAGTAGTGAACAGGGGGCAGGGTACGAGCAGTACTTC. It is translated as CASSEQGAGYEQYF.

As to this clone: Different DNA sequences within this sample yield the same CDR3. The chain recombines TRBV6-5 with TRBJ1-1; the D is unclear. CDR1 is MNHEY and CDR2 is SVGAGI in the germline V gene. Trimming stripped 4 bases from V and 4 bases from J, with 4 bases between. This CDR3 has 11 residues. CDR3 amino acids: CASSSGTEAFF. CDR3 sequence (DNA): TGTGCCAGCAGTTCGGGCACTGAAGCTTTCTTT.

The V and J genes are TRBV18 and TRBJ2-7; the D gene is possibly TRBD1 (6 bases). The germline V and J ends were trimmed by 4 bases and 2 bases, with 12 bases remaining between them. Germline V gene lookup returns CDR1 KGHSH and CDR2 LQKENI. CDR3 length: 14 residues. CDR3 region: CASSHRDTAYEQYF. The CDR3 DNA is TGTGCCAGCTCACACCGGGACACGGCCTACGAGCAGTACTTC.

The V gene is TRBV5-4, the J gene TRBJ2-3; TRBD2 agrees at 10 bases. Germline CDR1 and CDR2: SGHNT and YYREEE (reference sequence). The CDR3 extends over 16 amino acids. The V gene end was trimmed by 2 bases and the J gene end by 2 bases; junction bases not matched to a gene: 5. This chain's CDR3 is CASSLRTSGLTDTQYF. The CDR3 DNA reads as TGTGCCAGCAGCTTACGGACTAGCGGACTCACAGATACGCAGTATTTT.

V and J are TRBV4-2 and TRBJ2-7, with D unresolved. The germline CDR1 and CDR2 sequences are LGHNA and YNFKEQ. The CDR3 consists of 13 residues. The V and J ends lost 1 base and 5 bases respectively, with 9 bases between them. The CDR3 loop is CASSQGPEDEQYF. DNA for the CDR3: TGTGCCAGCAGCCAAGGCCCTGAGGACGAGCAGTACTTC.

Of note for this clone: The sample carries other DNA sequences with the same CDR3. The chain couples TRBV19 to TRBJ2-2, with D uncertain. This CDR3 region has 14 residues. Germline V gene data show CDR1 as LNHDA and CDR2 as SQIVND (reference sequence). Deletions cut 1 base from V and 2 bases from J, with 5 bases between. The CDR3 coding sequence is TGTGCCAGTAGTATAGGTCCCAACACCGGGGAGCTGTTTTTT. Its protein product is CASSIGPNTGELFF. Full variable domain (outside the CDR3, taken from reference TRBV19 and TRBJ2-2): DGGITQSPKYLFRKEGQNVTLSCEQNLNHDAMYWYRQDPGQGLRLIYYSQIVNDFQKGDIAEGYSVSREKKESFPLTVTSAQKNPTAFYLCASSIGPNTGELFFGEGSRLTVL.

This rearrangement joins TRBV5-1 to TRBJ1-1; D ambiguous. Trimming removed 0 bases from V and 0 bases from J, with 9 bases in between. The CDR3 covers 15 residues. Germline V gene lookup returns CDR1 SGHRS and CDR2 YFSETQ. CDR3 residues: CASSLGVGMNTEAFF. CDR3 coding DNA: TGCGCCAGCAGCTTGGGCGTTGGGATGAACACTGAAGCTTTCTTT.

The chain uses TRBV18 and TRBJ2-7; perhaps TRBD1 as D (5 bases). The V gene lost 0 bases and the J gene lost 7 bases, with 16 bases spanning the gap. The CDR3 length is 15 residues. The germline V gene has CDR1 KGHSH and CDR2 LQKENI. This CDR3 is CASSPPTGATGEQYF. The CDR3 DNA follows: TGTGCCAGCTCACCACCGACTGGGGCCACGGGTGAGCAGTACTTC.

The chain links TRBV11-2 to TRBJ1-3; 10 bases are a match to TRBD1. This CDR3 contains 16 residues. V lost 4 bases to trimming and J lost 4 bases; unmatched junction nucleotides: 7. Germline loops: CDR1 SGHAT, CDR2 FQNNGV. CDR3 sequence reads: CASSYGQGVWGNTIYF. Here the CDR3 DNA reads TGTGCCAGCAGCTACGGACAGGGGGTGTGGGGAAACACCATATATTTT.

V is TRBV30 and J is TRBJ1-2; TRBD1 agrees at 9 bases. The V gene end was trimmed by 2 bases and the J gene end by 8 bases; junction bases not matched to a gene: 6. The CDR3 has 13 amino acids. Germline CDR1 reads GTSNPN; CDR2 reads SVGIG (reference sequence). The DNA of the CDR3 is TGTGCCTGGAGTCCCGGGACAGGGAAGGGCTACACCTTC. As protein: CAWSPGTGKGYTF.

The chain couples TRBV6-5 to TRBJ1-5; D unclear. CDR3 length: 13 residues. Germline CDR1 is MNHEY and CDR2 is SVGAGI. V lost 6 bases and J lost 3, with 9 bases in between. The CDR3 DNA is TGTGCCAGCAGCACCCAGGCCAATCAGCCCCAGCATTTT. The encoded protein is CASSTQANQPQHF.